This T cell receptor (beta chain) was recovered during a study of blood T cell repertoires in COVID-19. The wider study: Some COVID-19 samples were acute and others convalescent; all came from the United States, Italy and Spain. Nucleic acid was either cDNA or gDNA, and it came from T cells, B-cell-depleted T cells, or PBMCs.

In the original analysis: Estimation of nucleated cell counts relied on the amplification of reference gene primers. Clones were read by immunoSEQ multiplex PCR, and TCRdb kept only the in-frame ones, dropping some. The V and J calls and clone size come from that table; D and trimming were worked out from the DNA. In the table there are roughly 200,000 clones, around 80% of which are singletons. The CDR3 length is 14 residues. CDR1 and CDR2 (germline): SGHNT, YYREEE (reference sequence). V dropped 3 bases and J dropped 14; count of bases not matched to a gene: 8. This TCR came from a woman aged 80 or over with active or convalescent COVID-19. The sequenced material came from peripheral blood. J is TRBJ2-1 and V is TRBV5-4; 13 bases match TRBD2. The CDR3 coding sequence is TGTGCCAGCAGCTCGAGGACTAGCGGGAGAAAAAAGTTCTTC. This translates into CASSSRTSGRKKFF.